These 8 T cell receptor beta chains were sequenced from one sample in a study of blood T cell repertoires in COVID-19. Libraries were prepared by immunoSEQ multiplex PCR; TCRdb keeps only in-frame clonotypes and omits some of them. Seen here are approximately 90,000 clones, roughly 80% observed once, and the top ten hold 15% to 20%. Sequencing was performed on peripheral blood. All receptors derive from a woman at least 80 years old with acute or convalescent COVID-19.

The chain carries TRBV3-1 (or the pseudogene TRBV3-2) and TRBJ2-3, with D possibly TRBD2 on 6 matching bases. CDR1 is LGHDT and CDR2 is YNNKEL in the germline V gene (reference sequence). The CDR3 has 16 amino acids. V was pared by 2 bases and J by 2 bases, with 14 bases between. The DNA for the CDR3 is TGTGCCAGCAGCCAACATTCATGGGGGGTCACAGATACGCAGTATTTT. Protein product: CASSQHSWGVTDTQYF.

This chain uses TRBV30 with TRBJ2-6; TRBD1 is a possible D gene (6 bases). This CDR3 region has 16 residues. Trimming shortened V by 3 bases and J by 0 bases, and 12 bases separated the two germline ends. Germline values: CDR1 GTSNPN, CDR2 SVGIG (reference sequence). The CDR3 reads CAWRTDSFSGANVLTF. DNA of the CDR3: TGTGCCTGGAGGACGGACAGTTTCTCTGGGGCCAACGTCCTGACTTTC.

The V and J genes are TRBV19 and TRBJ2-3; D might be TRBD2 (6 bases). The CDR3 has 16 residues. V lost 5 bases, J lost 2 bases, and 17 bases lay in between. Germline lookup yields CDR1 LNHDA and CDR2 SQIVND (reference sequence). The CDR3 region has the DNA TGTGCCAGTAGTGCCCAACTAGCTTTGGCCACAGATACGCAGTATTTT. Its protein is CASSAQLALATDTQYF.

The chain carries TRBV10-3 and TRBJ1-3, with D maybe TRBD1 (5 bases). The germline CDR1 and CDR2 sequences are ENHRY and SYGVKD. The CDR3 contains 16 residues. The ends were cut back, 2 bases at V and 1 base at J, with 12 bases in the middle. In nucleotides, the CDR3 is TGTGCCATCAGTGAGGGCAGGGTTGGATCTGGAAACACCATATATTTT. It yields the protein CAISEGRVGSGNTIYF.

This clone appeared a few times. This chain joins TRBV19 and TRBJ2-2; D is ambiguous. From germline, CDR1 is LNHDA and CDR2 SQIVND (reference sequence). CDR3 length equals 11 residues. V was pared by 5 bases and J by 6 bases, with 4 bases between. CDR3 DNA sequence: TGTGCCAGTAGTCCCTCCGGGGAGCTGTTTTTT. Encoded protein: CASSPSGELFF.

This chain links TRBV3-1 (or the pseudogene TRBV3-2) with TRBJ2-3; a possible D gene is TRBD1 (5 bases). V shed 6 bases and J shed 2 bases, with 12 bases lying between them. The CDR3 runs 14 residues. Germline V gene lookup returns CDR1 LGHDT and CDR2 YNNKEL (reference sequence). The CDR3 coding sequence is TGTGCCAGCAGGTCCCTAGGGGTCACAGATACGCAGTATTTT. Encoded protein: CASRSLGVTDTQYF.

This rearrangement joins TRBV3-1 (or the pseudogene TRBV3-2) to TRBJ1-2; D ambiguous. With 1 base removed from V and 0 bases from J, the gap between germline ends came to 9 bases. Germline V CDR1 and CDR2: LGHDT, YNNKEL (reference sequence). This CDR3 has 15 amino acids. DNA of the CDR3: TGTGCCAGCAGCCAAGGTCCGACAACTAACTATGGCTACACCTTC. This sequence encodes CASSQGPTTNYGYTF.

The V gene is TRBV10-3, the J gene TRBJ2-7, with 7 positions matching TRBD2. The germline gives CDR1 ENHRY, CDR2 SYGVKD. The CDR3 spans 16 residues. V dropped 0 bases and J dropped 1; count of bases not matched to a gene: 6. The CDR3 region is CAISESGRERSYEQYF. CDR3 nucleotide sequence: TGTGCCATCAGTGAGTCAGGGAGGGAAAGATCCTACGAGCAGTACTTC.